This section outlines one TCR beta chain sequence together with its context. Its antigen remains unidentified. CDR3 size: 14 residues. Per the germline V gene, CDR1 is SQVTM and CDR2 is ANQGSEA. After removal of 3 bases from V and 6 bases from J, the junction contained 7 bases not matched to a gene. The sample belongs to a study of cytomegalovirus exposure and HLA in healthy donors. Whole-study context: Later, an analysis reported that the 130 or so validation repertoires had used the same platform as the roughly 660 first-cohort repertoires. Overall study findings and caveats: Cytomegalovirus-associated TCR beta chains were listed, numbering more than 150.

Libraries were prepared by immunoSEQ multiplex PCR; TCRdb keeps only in-frame clonotypes and omits some of them. The table records about 150,000 clones, about 88% of them present only once. This chain links TRBV29-1 with TRBJ1-4; 7 positions agree with TRBD1. The receptor's source is a man aged 18 to 30 in good health and CMV-seronegative. The sample consisted of PBMCs. The CDR3 sequence: CSVDVGDRDEKLFF. CDR3 bases: TGCAGCGTTGACGTAGGGGACAGAGATGAAAAACTGTTTTTT.